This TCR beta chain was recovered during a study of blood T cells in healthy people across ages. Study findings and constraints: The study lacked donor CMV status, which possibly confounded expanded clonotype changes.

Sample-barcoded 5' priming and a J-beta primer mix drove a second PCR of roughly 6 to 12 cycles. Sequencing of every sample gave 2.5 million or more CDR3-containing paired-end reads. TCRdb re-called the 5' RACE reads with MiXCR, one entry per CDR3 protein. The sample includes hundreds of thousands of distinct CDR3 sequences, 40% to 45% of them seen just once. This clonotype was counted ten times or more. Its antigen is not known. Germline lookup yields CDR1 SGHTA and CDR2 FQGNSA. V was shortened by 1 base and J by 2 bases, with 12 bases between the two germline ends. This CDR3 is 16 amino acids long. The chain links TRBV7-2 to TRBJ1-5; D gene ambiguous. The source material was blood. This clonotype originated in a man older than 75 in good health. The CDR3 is CASSLVATVGNQPQHF. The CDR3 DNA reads TGTGCCAGCAGCTTAGTGGCGACTGTAGGCAATCAGCCCCAGCATTTT.